This TCR beta chain was sequenced during a study of breast tumors, draining lymph nodes, adjacent tissues. Study-wide points: Most tumor T cells seemingly derive from lymph node, then expand in tumor. Tumor and nontumor repertoires were significantly more similar in luminal-like than in basal-like breast cancer. Tumor TCR diversity was below lymph nodes but above nontumor tissue.

The germline V gene encodes CDR1 SGHTA and CDR2 FQGNSA. The CDR3 spans 15 residues. TCRdb re-analysed the multiplex PCR reads in MiXCR, keeping a single row per CDR3 protein. The sample includes approximately 190,000 distinct CDR3 sequences, 30% to 40% of them seen just once. Samples came from axillary lymph nodes draining the breast cancer. Of note for this clonotype: The antigen remains unidentified. One end of the junction varies from germline; a read error may be responsible.

The source is a female donor with breast cancer. Some clones in this sample may be carry-over from other donors' samples. This chain uses TRBV7-2 with TRBJ1-3; no reliable D call. Material: axillary lymph node tissue. CDR3 protein: CASSLGHRSGSTIYF. In nucleotides, the CDR3 is TGTGCCAGCAGCTTAGGTCATCGCTCTGGAAGCACCATATATTTT.